This T cell receptor beta chain was sequenced for a study of blood T cell repertoires in COVID-19. Study information: The cDNA or gDNA used as material had been derived from T cells, B-cell-depleted T cells, or PBMCs.

Sequenced by immunoSEQ multiplex PCR; TCRdb stores in-frame clones only, minus some. The data hold about 55,000 clones, with roughly 80% observed a single time. V shed 5 bases and J shed 2 bases, with 18 bases lying between them. This CDR3 is built from 16 residues. The V gene's germline CDR1 is SEHNR and CDR2 FQNEAQ (reference sequence). The receptor was derived from a human donor in a cohort sampled during active or convalescent COVID-19. The chain has TRBV7-9 and TRBJ1-1, with D unclear. Sequenced sample: peripheral blood. The CDR3 spells CASSPANGGLNTEAFF. The CDR3 DNA reads as TGTGCCAGCAGCCCCGCCAACGGAGGGTTAAACACTGAAGCTTTCTTT. The variable domain in full, with the rest retrieved from reference TRBV7-9 and TRBJ1-1, is DTGVSQNPRHKITKRGQNVTFRCDPISEHNRLYWYRQTLGQGPEFLTYFQNEAQLEKSRLLSDRFSAERPKGSFSTLEIQRTEQGDSAMYLCASSPANGGLNTEAFFGQGTRLTVV.